The rows below give T cell receptor beta chains drawn from one sample of a study of cytotoxic CD8 clonotypes in ibrutinib-treated CLL. The assay was immunoSEQ multiplex PCR, and TCRdb's table has in-frame clones only and misses some. The sample records 190,000 or so clones, around three quarters being singletons. Source: PBMCs, taken after 24 months of ibrutinib treatment. The source is a human donor with chronic lymphocytic leukemia. Both conserved end residues are part of each CDR3. The D gene is left open where the match is weak. The listing skips clone size in some rows; elsewhere it reads once, few, many or a size class.

abundance	j_gene	v_gene	d_gene	CDR3nt	CDR3aa
.	TRBJ2-3	TRBV19	TRBD2	TGTGCCAACTATTCATCTCGGCGGGAGTTCGCAGATACGCAGTATTTT	CANYSSRREFADTQYF
.	TRBJ2-7	TRBV5-4	.	TGTGCCAGCAGCTCACGGGGACGGGGCTACGAGCAGTACTTC	CASSSRGRGYEQYF
.	TRBJ2-3	TRBV5-1	TRBD2	TGCGCCAGCAGCTTTTTAGCGGGAGTTGCAGATACGCAGTATTTT	CASSFLAGVADTQYF
.	TRBJ1-4	TRBV19	TRBD1	TGTGCCAGTAGTGTACTCCCGGGACAGGGTAATGAAAAACTGTTTTTT	CASSVLPGQGNEKLFF
once	TRBJ2-2	TRBV5-4	TRBD2	TGTGCCAGCAGCCATATAACTAGCGGGAGATGGGGGGAGCTGTTTTTT	CASSHITSGRWGELFF
.	TRBJ2-6	TRBV6-1	TRBD1	TGTGCCAGCAATGACAGGGGAATCATTGGGGCCAACGTCCTGACTTTC	CASNDRGIIGANVLTF
.	TRBJ1-5	TRBV9	.	TGTGCCAGCAGCGTTGATGGATATAGCAATCAGCCCCAGCATTTT	CASSVDGYSNQPQHF
.	TRBJ1-1	TRBV5-1	.	TGCGCCAGCAGCTTGGCGGGGGAGACTGAAGCTTTCTTT	CASSLAGETEAFF
.	TRBJ2-1	TRBV13	TRBD2	TGTGCCAGCAGCTCGGGACTAGCGGGAGGCGGATTTGAGCAGTTCTTC	CASSSGLAGGGFEQFF
.	TRBJ2-7	TRBV27	.	TGTGCCAGCAGTTTATCCGCGCAGTACGAGCAGTACTTC	CASSLSAQYEQYF
.	TRBJ2-1	TRBV30	.	TGTGCCTGGAGTGGGGGAAGCTCCTACAATGAGCAGTTCTTC	CAWSGGSSYNEQFF
.	TRBJ1-5	TRBV30	TRBD1	TGTGCCTGGAGTGCCCCGGACAGGGGATATAGCAATCAGCCCCAGCATTTT	CAWSAPDRGYSNQPQHF
.	TRBJ2-7	TRBV19	.	TGTGCCAGTAGTATAGGAGGACACCCCCTCGAGCAGTACTTC	CASSIGGHPLEQYF